Listed below are T cell receptor beta chains from one sample, sequenced in a study of cytomegalovirus exposure and HLA in healthy donors. TCRdb keeps only in-frame clones here, not all; method: immunoSEQ multiplex PCR. Its table lists approximately 120,000 clones. The sample comprised PBMCs. The receptors were gathered from a man between 18 and 35 years old in good health and CMV-seronegative. Both conserved end residues are part of each CDR3. A D gene is named only where the DNA matches it firmly.

V gene: TRBV4-1
J gene: TRBJ1-1
D gene: TRBD1
CDR3 DNA: TGCGCCAGCAGCCAAGAGGGGGACAGGGGAAACTCTGAAGCTTTCTTT
CDR3 protein: CASSQEGDRGNSEAFF

V gene: TRBV5-1
J gene: TRBJ1-2
D gene: TRBD1
CDR3 DNA: TGCGCCAGCAGCTCTGAGACAGGGACTGGCTACACCTTC
CDR3 protein: CASSSETGTGYTF

V gene: TRBV19
J gene: TRBJ1-1
D gene: TRBD1
CDR3 DNA: TGTGCCAGTAGTTTCCAAGACAGGGGAGACACTGAAGCTTTCTTT
CDR3 protein: CASSFQDRGDTEAFF

V gene: TRBV25-1
J gene: TRBJ1-1
D gene: NA
CDR3 DNA: TGTGCCAGCGCAGAACGTAGCCACACTGAAGCTTTCTTT
CDR3 protein: CASAERSHTEAFF

V gene: TRBV4-1
J gene: TRBJ1-2
D gene: NA
CDR3 DNA: TGCGCCAGCAGCCAATTCCGCCCGTTAGCTAACTATGGCTACACCTTC
CDR3 protein: CASSQFRPLANYGYTF

V gene: TRBV27
J gene: TRBJ1-1
D gene: NA
CDR3 DNA: TGTGCCAGCAGTTTACAGGGCCCCTCTGAAGCTTTCTTT
CDR3 protein: CASSLQGPSEAFF

V gene: TRBV5-1
J gene: TRBJ2-3
D gene: TRBD2
CDR3 DNA: TGCGCCAGCATCCGGGGGGGCAGCACAGATACGCAGTATTTT
CDR3 protein: CASIRGGSTDTQYF

V gene: TRBV2
J gene: TRBJ2-2
D gene: TRBD1
CDR3 DNA: TGTGCCAGCAGTACAGTCCCAAGGGGGCGTTCAGCCGGGGAGCTGTTTTTT
CDR3 protein: CASSTVPRGRSAGELFF

V gene: TRBV29-1
J gene: TRBJ2-7
D gene: NA
CDR3 DNA: TGCAGCGTTGAATCAGGGACTCGCGCCTACGAGCAGTACTTC
CDR3 protein: CSVESGTRAYEQYF

V gene: TRBV29-1
J gene: TRBJ2-1
D gene: NA
CDR3 DNA: TGCAGCGCCCCAGGGGAAAACAATGAGCAGTTCTTC
CDR3 protein: CSAPGENNEQFF

V gene: TRBV5-1
J gene: TRBJ1-1
D gene: NA
CDR3 DNA: TGCGCCAGCAGCCGTAAAACAGGGCTGGGGAACACTGAAGCTTTCTTT
CDR3 protein: CASSRKTGLGNTEAFF

V gene: TRBV5-1
J gene: TRBJ1-2
D gene: NA
CDR3 DNA: TGCGCCAGCAGTACTAGGGCGAGTAACTATGGCTACACCTTC
CDR3 protein: CASSTRASNYGYTF

V gene: TRBV30
J gene: TRBJ1-4
D gene: NA
CDR3 DNA: TGTGCCTGGAGTGTTGTTCAGGGGTATGAAAAACTGTTTTTT
CDR3 protein: CAWSVVQGYEKLFF